The clone carrying this TCR beta chain was picked up a small number of times. Enrolled during active infection, Seattle patients were then followed longitudinally. This sample was taken from a study of blood T cell repertoires in COVID-19. In the source study's methods: Using reference gene primer amplification, nucleated cell counts were estimated. Clones were read by immunoSEQ multiplex PCR, and TCRdb kept only the in-frame ones, dropping some. D and trimming were read from the DNA, whereas the V and J calls and clone size are those reported in that table. The table has tens of thousands of clones, 75% to 90% seen once; the top ten hold 2.1%. V shed 11 bases and J 6 bases; nucleotides not matched to a gene: 12. The V gene's germline CDR1 is MDHEN and CDR2 SYDVKM. The CDR3 extends over 14 amino acids.

Sample: peripheral blood. This chain links TRBV28 with TRBJ2-1; 8 bases map to TRBD2. The clonotype was recovered from a woman of 80 years or more with COVID-19, enrolled during active disease. The CDR3 reads CAAARGGRTNEQFF. The CDR3 coding sequence is TGTGCCGCCGCCCGTGGCGGGAGGACCAATGAGCAGTTCTTC.